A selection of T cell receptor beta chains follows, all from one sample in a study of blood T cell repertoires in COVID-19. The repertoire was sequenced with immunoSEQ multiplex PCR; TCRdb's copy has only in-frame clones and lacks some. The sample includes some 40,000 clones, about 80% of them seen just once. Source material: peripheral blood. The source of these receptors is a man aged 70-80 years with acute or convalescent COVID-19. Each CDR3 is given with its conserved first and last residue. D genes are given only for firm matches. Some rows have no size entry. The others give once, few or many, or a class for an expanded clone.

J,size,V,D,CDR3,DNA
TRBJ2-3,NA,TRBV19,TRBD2,CASSLTSGGATDTQYF,TGTGCCAGTAGTCTCACAAGCGGGGGGGCCACAGATACGCAGTATTTT
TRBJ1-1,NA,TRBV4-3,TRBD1,CASSQSGQGNTEAFF,TGCGCCAGCAGCCAATCCGGACAGGGGAACACTGAAGCTTTCTTT
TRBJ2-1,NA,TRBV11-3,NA,CASSLDQNNEQFF,TGTGCCAGCAGCTTAGATCAAAACAATGAGCAGTTCTTC
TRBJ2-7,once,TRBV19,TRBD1,CASSNFGTGPYEQYF,TGTGCCAGTAGTAATTTTGGGACAGGACCTTACGAGCAGTACTTC
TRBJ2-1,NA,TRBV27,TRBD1,CATFRNRGSSYNEQFF,TGTGCCACCTTCAGAAACAGGGGTTCCTCCTACAATGAGCAGTTCTTC
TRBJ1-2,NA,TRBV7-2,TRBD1,CASSLDRGVYGYTF,TGTGCCAGCAGCTTGGACAGGGGGGTCTATGGCTACACCTTC
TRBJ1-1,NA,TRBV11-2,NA,CASSLNFKNTEAFF,TGTGCCAGCAGCTTAAACTTCAAGAACACTGAAGCTTTCTTT
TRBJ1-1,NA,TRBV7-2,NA,CASSLAREGTEAFF,TGTGCCAGCAGCTTAGCGCGGGAGGGCACTGAAGCTTTCTTT
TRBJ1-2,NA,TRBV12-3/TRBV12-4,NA,CASTSGVNYGYTF,TGTGCCAGCACCTCGGGGGTTAACTATGGCTACACCTTC
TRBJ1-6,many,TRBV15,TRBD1,CATSDRVTGSPLHF,TGTGCCACCAGCGACAGGGTAACGGGGTCACCCCTCCACTTT
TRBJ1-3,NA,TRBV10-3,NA,CAIRSGGFGGNTIYF,TGTGCCATCAGGAGTGGGGGGTTTGGTGGAAACACCATATATTTT
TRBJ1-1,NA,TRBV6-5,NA,CASSYDGDTEAFF,TGTGCCAGCAGCTACGACGGGGACACTGAAGCTTTCTTT
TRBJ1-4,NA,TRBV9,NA,CASSVAGHTNEKLFF,TGTGCCAGCAGCGTAGCGGGACACACTAATGAAAAACTGTTTTTT
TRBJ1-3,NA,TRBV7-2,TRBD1,CASSPFGTGVSGNTIYF,TGTGCCAGCAGCCCATTCGGGACAGGGGTCTCTGGAAACACCATATATTTT
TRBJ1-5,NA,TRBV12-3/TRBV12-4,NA,CASSILGPQHF,TGTGCCAGCAGTATCCTAGGGCCCCAGCATTTT
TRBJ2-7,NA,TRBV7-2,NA,CASSIPGLPLVGEQYF,TGTGCCAGCAGCATACCGGGACTGCCATTAGTAGGCGAGCAGTACTTC
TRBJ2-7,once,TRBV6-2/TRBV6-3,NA,CASSLNPRGWEQYF,TGTGCCAGCAGTCTAAACCCCAGGGGTTGGGAGCAGTACTTC
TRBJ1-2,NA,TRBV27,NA,CASSFGGLVGYTF,TGTGCCAGCAGTTTCGGAGGGCTCGTGGGCTACACCTTC
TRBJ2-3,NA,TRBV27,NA,CASSSQTSYTQYF,TGTGCCAGCAGTTCCCAGACATCCTATACGCAGTATTTT
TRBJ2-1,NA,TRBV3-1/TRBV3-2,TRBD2,CASSQDLAGGLNEQFF,TGTGCCAGCAGCCAGGATCTAGCGGGGGGGCTCAATGAGCAGTTCTTC
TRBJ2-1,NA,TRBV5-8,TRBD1,CATTLQGPFNEQFF,TGTGCCACAACCTTACAGGGGCCTTTCAATGAGCAGTTCTTC
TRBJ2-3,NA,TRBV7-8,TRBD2,CASSLEVAGGQDTQYF,TGTGCCAGCAGCTTAGAGGTAGCGGGGGGACAAGATACGCAGTATTTT
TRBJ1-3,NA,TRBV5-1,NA,CASSLAGSGNTIYF,TGCGCCAGCAGCTTGGCGGGGTCTGGAAACACCATATATTTT
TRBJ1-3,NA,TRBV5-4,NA,CASSVFGAGGNTIYF,TGTGCCAGCAGCGTTTTTGGGGCAGGGGGAAACACCATATATTTT
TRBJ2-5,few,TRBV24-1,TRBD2,CATSDHSGGRETQYF,TGTGCCACCAGTGACCATAGCGGGGGGAGGGAGACCCAGTACTTC
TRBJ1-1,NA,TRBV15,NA,CATSKFRTVNTEAFF,TGTGCCACCAGTAAATTCCGGACAGTGAACACTGAAGCTTTCTTT
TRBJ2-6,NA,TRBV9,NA,CASSVPQGNVNVLTF,TGTGCCAGCAGCGTCCCTCAGGGGAACGTCAACGTCCTGACTTTC
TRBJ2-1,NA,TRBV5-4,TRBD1,CASSNEQGNYKGEQFF,TGTGCCAGCAGCAATGAACAGGGGAATTACAAGGGTGAGCAGTTCTTC
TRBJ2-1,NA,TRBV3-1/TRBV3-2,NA,CASSQVAGVPYNEQFF,TGTGCCAGCAGCCAAGTGGCCGGGGTGCCCTACAATGAGCAGTTCTTC
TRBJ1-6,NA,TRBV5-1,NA,CASSREGATYSPLHF,TGCGCCAGCAGCCGTGAAGGGGCCACATATTCACCCCTCCACTTT
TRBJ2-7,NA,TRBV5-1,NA,CASSLFPGETYEQYF,TGCGCCAGCAGCTTGTTCCCCGGGGAGACCTACGAGCAGTACTTC
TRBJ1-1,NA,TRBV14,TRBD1,CASSRQGHNTEAFF,TGTGCCAGCAGTCGACAGGGCCATAACACTGAAGCTTTCTTT
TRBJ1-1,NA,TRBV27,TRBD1,CASSLSGQSMNTEAFF,TGTGCCAGCAGTTTATCGGGACAGTCTATGAACACTGAAGCTTTCTTT
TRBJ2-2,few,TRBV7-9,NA,CASSPVAQNTGELFF,TGTGCCAGCAGCCCTGTGGCTCAGAACACCGGGGAGCTGTTTTTT
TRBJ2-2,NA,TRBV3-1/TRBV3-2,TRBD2,CASSRTIVLAGGTGELFF,TGTGCCAGCAGCCGTACAATCGTCCTAGCGGGGGGCACCGGGGAGCTGTTTTTT
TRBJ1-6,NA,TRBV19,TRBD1,CASRDDRGYNSPLHF,TGTGCCAGCCGAGACGACAGGGGATATAATTCACCCCTCCACTTT
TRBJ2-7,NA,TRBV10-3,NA,CAISEQTREQYF,TGTGCCATCAGTGAGCAAACCAGGGAGCAGTACTTC
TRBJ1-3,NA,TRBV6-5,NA,CASSYSSSGNTIYF,TGTGCCAGCAGTTACTCCAGCTCTGGAAACACCATATATTTT
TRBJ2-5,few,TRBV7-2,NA,CASSLAGAGETQYF,TGTGCCAGCAGCTTAGCGGGGGCAGGGGAGACCCAGTACTTC
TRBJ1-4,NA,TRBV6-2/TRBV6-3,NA,CASSYNRRTNEKLFF,TGTGCCAGCAGTTACAACAGGCGAACTAATGAAAAACTGTTTTTT
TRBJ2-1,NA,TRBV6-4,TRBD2,CASSGTSYDEQFF,TGTGCCAGTTCGGGGACTAGCTACGATGAGCAGTTCTTC
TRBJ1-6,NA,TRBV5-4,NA,CASSLVGGDTLHF,TGTGCCAGCAGCTTGGTGGGGGGAGATACCCTCCACTTT
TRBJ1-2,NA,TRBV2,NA,CASSVEANYGYTF,TGTGCCAGCAGTGTCGAGGCTAACTATGGCTACACCTTC
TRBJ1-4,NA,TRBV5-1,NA,CASSNRANLNEKLFF,TGCGCCAGCAGCAACAGGGCCAACTTAAATGAAAAACTGTTTTTT
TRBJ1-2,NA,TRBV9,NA,CASSVGGRPGGYTF,TGTGCCAGCAGCGTAGGGGGCCGACCTGGTGGCTACACCTTC
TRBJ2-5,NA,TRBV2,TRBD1,CASSTTGPEETQYF,TGTGCCAGCAGTACGACAGGGCCCGAAGAGACCCAGTACTTC
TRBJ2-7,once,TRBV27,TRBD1,CASSNRQGAREQYF,TGTGCCAGCAGTAACAGACAGGGAGCCCGCGAGCAGTACTTC
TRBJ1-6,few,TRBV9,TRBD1,CASSVSGQGFSPLHF,TGTGCCAGCAGCGTATCGGGACAGGGTTTTTCACCCCTCCACTTT
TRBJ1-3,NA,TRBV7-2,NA,CASRSGGGRTISGNTIYF,TGTGCCAGCAGATCCGGTGGAGGCAGAACAATCTCTGGAAACACCATATATTTT
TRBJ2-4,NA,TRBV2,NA,CASSATPRGIQYF,TGTGCCAGCAGTGCGACACCTAGGGGGATTCAGTACTTC
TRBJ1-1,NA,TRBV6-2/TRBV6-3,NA,CASSFIGSVEAFF,TGTGCCAGCAGTTTCATCGGGTCGGTTGAAGCTTTCTTT